The present TCR beta chain was sequenced within a study of pediatric ulcerative colitis. Whole-study results and caveats: Blood-rectal clonal overlap within each person was significantly higher in ulcerative colitis patients than controls. A couple of rectal clonotypes were found only in ulcerative colitis patients, all of them.

Concerning this clone itself: The antigen is unknown.

Germline CDR1 and CDR2: SGHDN and FVKESK. V was shortened by 1 base and J by 8 bases, with 18 bases between the two germline ends. The CDR3 is made up of 16 amino acids. Method: immunoSEQ multiplex PCR; TCRdb's copy keeps in-frame clones and lacks some. The data contain about 64,000 clones, 85% to 90% of them singletons. The TCR sequence derives from a boy younger than 18 with severe ulcerative colitis. The genes are TRBV14 and TRBJ2-1; D perhaps matches TRBD2 (6 bases). Sequenced material: blood. CDR3 in DNA: TGTGCCAGCAGCCAAGGCAGGGAGGCCCTACGTGATGAGCAGTTCTTC. It specifies CASSQGREALRDEQFF.